This TCR beta chain originates from a study of blood T cell repertoires in COVID-19. Germline assignment: CDR1 SGHRS and CDR2 YFSETQ. The CDR3 extends over 17 amino acids. The J segment lost 2 bases and the V segment lost 0 bases, leaving 7 bases of the junction unmatched. Method: immunoSEQ multiplex PCR; TCRdb's copy keeps in-frame clones and lacks some. The table records about 290,000 clones, around 85% of them present only once. The V call is TRBV5-1, the J call TRBJ2-2, with 7 bases aligning to TRBD2. Source material: peripheral blood. The origin of this receptor is a woman between 50 and 59 years old with active or convalescent COVID-19. The CDR3 region is CASSLGGLADNTGELFF. CDR3 nucleotides: TGCGCCAGCAGCTTGGGCGGCCTAGCGGACAACACCGGGGAGCTGTTTTTT.